The 19 T cell receptor beta chains given below trace back to one sample, sequenced in a study of shared clonotypes between healthy human individuals. Produced via immunoSEQ multiplex PCR; TCRdb's table is partial and in-frame only. The sample includes around 2.1 million clones, nearly 97% of them seen just once. The specimen was naive CD4+ T cells sorted from blood. Documented subset: CD45RA+ positively selected. The receptors were sampled from a man younger than 35 in good health.

The V gene is TRBV6-6, the J gene TRBJ1-3, with D possibly matching TRBD1 (5 bases). With 7 bases removed from V and 2 bases from J, the gap between germline ends came to 18 bases. This CDR3 is built from 16 residues. Germline CDR1 MNHNY, CDR2 SVGAGI (reference sequence). Here the CDR3 reads CASTTRGAGTGNTIYF. CDR3 nucleotide sequence: TGTGCCAGCACCACCCGCGGGGCGGGAACTGGAAACACCATATATTTT.

The chain couples TRBV5-1 to TRBJ2-3; 9 nucleotides line up with TRBD1. The germline CDR1 and CDR2 sequences are SGHRS and YFSETQ. The CDR3 covers 15 residues. V shed 8 bases, J shed 2 bases, and the junction held 9 bases outside the gene matches. DNA for the CDR3: TGCGCCAGTGGGACAGGGATCACGGTCACAGATACGCAGTATTTT. It is translated as CASGTGITVTDTQYF.

This clone was detected only once. The chain carries TRBV25-1 and TRBJ1-1; the D gene is possibly TRBD1 (6 bases). The CDR3 spans 14 residues. V was pared by 1 base and J by 7 bases, with 13 bases between. CDR1 is MGHDK and CDR2 is SYGVNS in the germline V gene. The DNA for the CDR3 is TGTGCCAGCAGTGAATCCCGGACAGAGCTTGAAGCTTTCTTT. Protein: CASSESRTELEAFF.

The chain carries TRBV14 and TRBJ2-7; a possible D gene is TRBD2 (7 bases). Germline CDR1 and CDR2: SGHDN and FVKESK. V was shortened by 4 bases and J by 4 bases, with 14 bases between the two germline ends. The CDR3 length is 14 residues. The CDR3 sequence is CASSRGGAFYEQYF. The CDR3 nucleotides read TGTGCCAGCAGCCGAGGGGGGGCTTTTTACGAGCAGTACTTC.

The V gene is TRBV18, the J gene TRBJ2-7; 7 nucleotides align to TRBD1. CDR3 length equals 15 residues. The germline gives CDR1 KGHSH, CDR2 LQKENI. The trim removed 5 bases at V and 0 bases at J, leaving 7 bases unmatched. The CDR3 spells CASSTTGAPSYEQYF. In DNA form, the CDR3 reads TGTGCCAGCTCAACCACAGGGGCCCCCTCCTACGAGCAGTACTTC.

V is TRBV30 and J is TRBJ2-7; D not certain. The V and J ends lost 5 bases and 4 bases respectively, with 15 bases between them. Germline CDR1 is GTSNPN and CDR2 is SVGIG (reference sequence). This CDR3 region has 13 residues. The CDR3 DNA reads TGTGCCTGGCCCCCAAGGGCGTGGTACGAGCAGTACTTC. This encodes CAWPPRAWYEQYF.

In this sample, this clone turned up a few times. The rearrangement uses TRBV2 and TRBJ2-7, with D maybe TRBD2 (6 bases). Trimming cost V 5 bases and J 6 bases, with 20 bases left between them. In germline, CDR1 is SNHLY, CDR2 FYNNEI. The length of the CDR3 is 15 residues. The DNA of the CDR3 is TGTGCCAGCAGTTCTCCTTTGGGGGGACCTGGCGAGCAGTACTTC. Translated: CASSSPLGGPGEQYF.

This chain connects TRBV30 to TRBJ2-3; D is perhaps TRBD1 (6 bases). The V and J ends lost 3 bases and 5 bases respectively, with 18 bases between them. Germline CDR1 GTSNPN, CDR2 SVGIG (reference sequence). The CDR3 extends over 15 amino acids. The CDR3 sequence is CAWRARGKSGDTQYF. The CDR3 DNA is TGTGCCTGGAGGGCCAGGGGTAAATCGGGAGATACGCAGTATTTT.

A word on this clone: Within the sample, other DNA sequences also encode this same CDR3. The J gene is TRBJ2-2, the V gene TRBV5-1, with D unclear. The V and J ends lost 0 bases and 4 bases respectively, with 4 bases between them. Germline V gene lookup returns CDR1 SGHRS and CDR2 YFSETQ. The CDR3 runs 13 residues. The CDR3 spells CASSLATTGELFF. Here the CDR3 DNA reads TGCGCCAGCAGCTTGGCCACCACCGGGGAGCTGTTTTTT.

The genes are TRBV4-3 and TRBJ1-6; 7 bases align to TRBD1. Unmatched junction bases numbered 9, after V lost 1 base and J lost 12 bases. Germline V gives CDR1 LGHNA, CDR2 YSLEER. The length of the CDR3 is 15 residues. The CDR3 protein is CASSQGGQGGKPLHF. The CDR3 region has the DNA TGCGCCAGCAGCCAAGGTGGGCAGGGGGGGAAACCCCTCCACTTT.

The V gene is TRBV2, the J gene TRBJ2-4; tentatively, D is TRBD1 or TRBD2 (5 bases each). The length of the CDR3 is 15 residues. Trimming left V 4 bases short and J 0 bases short, with 10 bases between. CDR1 and CDR2 from the germline V gene are SNHLY and FYNNEI. The CDR3, as DNA: TGTGCCAGCAGTGGAGAGGGGCTAGCCAAAAACATTCAGTACTTC. Protein: CASSGEGLAKNIQYF.

This clone has a single count. The chain joins TRBV5-8 to TRBJ2-4, with 7 bases aligning to TRBD1. Losses at the gene ends were 4 bases for V and 0 bases for J; bases not matched to a gene: 7. CDR1 SGHTS and CDR2 YDEGEE come from the germline V gene. CDR3 length: 16 amino acids. DNA for the CDR3: TGTGCCAGCAGCCGGACAGGTCCTCTAGCCAAAAACATTCAGTACTTC. This codes for CASSRTGPLAKNIQYF.

The V gene is TRBV28, the J gene TRBJ2-2; no clear D. Looked up from germline, CDR1 is MDHEN and CDR2 is SYDVKM. Trimming stripped 2 bases from V and 2 bases from J, with 12 bases between. This CDR3 is built from 16 residues. In nucleotides, the CDR3 is TGTGCCAGCAGTTTAACCGACTTTTTCAACACCGGGGAGCTGTTTTTT. It specifies CASSLTDFFNTGELFF. The full variable domain, completed using reference TRBV28 and TRBJ2-2, is DVKVTQSSRYLVKRTGEKVFLECVQDMDHENMFWYRQDPGLGLRLIYFSYDVKMKEKGDIPEGYSVSREKKERFSLILESASTNQTSMYLCASSLTDFFNTGELFFGEGSRLTVL.

In regard to this clone: The sample has other DNA sequences that encode this CDR3 too. The rearrangement links TRBV6-6 to TRBJ1-3; 8 bases match TRBD1. After removal of 6 bases from V and 1 base from J, the junction contained 2 bases not matched to a gene. The CDR3 has 14 residues. CDR1 is MNHNY, CDR2 SVGAGI, per germline (reference sequence). CDR3 sequence (DNA): TGTGCCAGCAGGGACAGGGTGTCTGGAAACACCATATATTTT. Amino acid sequence: CASRDRVSGNTIYF.

This chain connects TRBV10-1 to TRBJ2-3; D is undetermined. Trimming removed 4 bases from V and 2 bases from J, with 4 bases in between. In germline, CDR1 is WNHNN, CDR2 SYGVQD (reference sequence). The CDR3 has 12 residues. CDR3 nucleotide sequence: TGCGCCAGCAGTGTCCACACAGATACGCAGTATTTT. Translation gives CASSVHTDTQYF.

The chain is built from TRBV7-2 and TRBJ2-1; 13 bases fit TRBD2. The V and J ends lost 4 bases and 4 bases, in that order; junction bases with no gene match: 7. CDR3 length equals 17 residues. Per the germline V gene, CDR1 is SGHTA and CDR2 is FQGNSA. The CDR3, as DNA: TGTGCCAGCAGCTCGAGACTAGCGGGGGGACCTTACAATGAGCAGTTCTTC. It encodes CASSSRLAGGPYNEQFF.

The V gene is TRBV4-1, the J gene TRBJ2-1, with D tentatively TRBD2 (6 bases). The CDR3 is 17 residues long. V was clipped by 2 bases and J by 0 bases, with 14 bases between them. Looked up from germline, CDR1 is MGHRA and CDR2 is YSYEKL. The CDR3 loop reads CASSQSGGAASYNEQFF. In nucleotides, the CDR3 is TGCGCCAGCAGCCAATCGGGCGGGGCGGCCTCCTACAATGAGCAGTTCTTC.

CDR3 in amino acids: CASSFRGNSGYTF. The CDR3 DNA sequence: TGTGCCAGCAGTTTTCGAGGGAACAGTGGCTACACCTTC. The rearrangement joins TRBV28 to TRBJ1-2; D gene unclear. Trimming took 3 bases from V and 7 from J, leaving 12 bases between them. The CDR3 extends over 13 amino acids. The V gene's germline CDR1 is MDHEN and CDR2 SYDVKM.

This rearrangement joins TRBV28 to TRBJ1-1; D remains ambiguous. The germline V gene encodes CDR1 MDHEN and CDR2 SYDVKM. The CDR3 spans 14 residues. Trimming shortened V by 6 bases and J by 1 base, and 12 bases separated the two germline ends. For the CDR3, the DNA is TGTGCCAGCAGCCCTGGACGGCCGAACACTGAAGCTTTCTTT. Its translation: CASSPGRPNTEAFF.